Each of the 27 T cell receptor beta chains below was sequenced from the same sample in a study of T cell responses to AZD1222 COVID-19 vaccine. The table came from immunoSEQ multiplex PCR; TCRdb's copy has only in-frame clones and leaves some out. The sample consists of over 150,000 clones, 88% of them appearing once. The specimen was peripheral blood, collected on day 0 of AZD1222 vaccination. The receptors originated from an adult in good health.

This chain links TRBV5-4 with TRBJ1-6; D gene unclear. Germline V gene sequence: CDR1 SGHNT, CDR2 YYREEE (reference sequence). Trimming removed 1 base from V and 10 bases from J, with 9 bases in between. This CDR3 is 13 amino acids long. Written as DNA, the CDR3 is TGTGCCAGCAGCTTGCTAGAGGACTCACCCCTCCACTTT. Amino acids: CASSLLEDSPLHF.

This chain uses TRBV11-2 with TRBJ2-5; 9 positions agree with TRBD2. The trim removed 2 bases at V and 5 bases at J, leaving 6 bases unmatched. Germline V gene data show CDR1 as SGHAT and CDR2 as FQNNGV. The CDR3 extends over 15 amino acids. DNA of the CDR3: TGTGCCAGCAGCTTATCCAGCGGGGGGTCTGAGACCCAGTACTTC. This encodes CASSLSSGGSETQYF.

In its sample, this clone was seen once. The chain combines TRBV12-3 or TRBV12-4 with TRBJ1-2, with D uncertain. The V end was cut by 6 bases, the J end by 1 base, with 6 bases between. The CDR3 has 12 amino acids. The CDR3 sequence: CASRDLNYGYTF. CDR3 bases: TGTGCCAGCAGGGATCTTAACTATGGCTACACCTTC.

The sample holds one count of this clone. The CDR3: CASGRQGSDTQYF. The CDR3 DNA follows: TGTGCCAGCGGGAGACAGGGGTCAGATACGCAGTATTTT. V is TRBV7-9 and J is TRBJ2-3, with 8 bases that match TRBD1. Trimming cost V 8 bases and J 4 bases; bases outside gene matches: 5. The CDR3 contains 13 residues. The germline CDR1 and CDR2 sequences are SEHNR and FQNEAQ (reference sequence).

The chain employs TRBV4-3 and TRBJ2-2; 7 nucleotides match TRBD2. V gave up 0 bases and J gave up 1 base; unmatched junction bases: 8. The CDR3 extends over 18 amino acids. Germline CDR1 is LGHNA and CDR2 is YSLEER. CDR3 bases: TGCGCCAGCAGCCAAGAACCGACGGCGGGGGTGAACACCGGGGAGCTGTTTTTT. It specifies CASSQEPTAGVNTGELFF.

V is TRBV25-1 and J is TRBJ2-1; D is unclear. The V gene lost 3 bases and the J gene lost 16 bases, with 13 bases spanning the gap. From germline, CDR1 is MGHDK and CDR2 SYGVNS. The CDR3 is 11 amino acids. CDR3 nucleotide sequence: TGTGCCAGCAGTGATTCACCTACCGTTTTCTTC. Its translation is CASSDSPTVFF.

This clone is medium-sized in the sample. The chain employs TRBV2 and TRBJ1-1; weak D call: TRBD1 (5 bases). The CDR3 loop spans 13 amino acids. The ends were cut back, 6 bases at V and 1 base at J, with 9 bases in the middle. Germline CDR1 and CDR2: SNHLY and FYNNEI. CDR3 protein: CASSTGENTEAFF. Here the CDR3 DNA reads TGTGCCAGCAGCACAGGAGAGAACACTGAAGCTTTCTTT.

The rearrangement uses TRBV19 and TRBJ2-7, with 7 nucleotides matching TRBD1. The germline gives CDR1 LNHDA, CDR2 SQIVND (reference sequence). The length of the CDR3 is 14 residues. Trimming cost V 4 bases and J 6 bases; bases outside gene matches: 9. The CDR3 DNA reads TGTGCCAGTAGTACGCTAGACAGGGTGGGCGAGCAGTACTTC. Its translation: CASSTLDRVGEQYF.

The chain joins TRBV12-3 or TRBV12-4 to TRBJ1-2; TRBD1 aligns across 8 bases. The CDR3 contains 13 residues. The J segment lost 8 bases and the V segment lost 3 bases, leaving 5 bases of the junction unmatched. The CDR3 is CASSLIGQGGYTF. The DNA for the CDR3 is TGTGCCAGCAGTTTGATCGGACAGGGCGGCTACACCTTC.

The V gene is TRBV7-2, the J gene TRBJ2-5; a weak D match, TRBD1 (6 bases). V was clipped by 2 bases and J by 5 bases, with 9 bases between them. Germline CDR1 is SGHTA and CDR2 is FQGNSA. This CDR3 is built from 13 residues. The chain's CDR3 is CASSLNREETQYF. The CDR3 DNA is TGTGCCAGCAGCTTAAACAGGGAGGAGACCCAGTACTTC.

This clone was found a few times. The same CDR3 is also encoded by other DNA sequences in this sample. The V gene is TRBV7-9, the J gene TRBJ1-2; the D gene is possibly TRBD1 (5 bases). CDR1 and CDR2 (germline): SEHNR, FQNEAQ (reference sequence). CDR3 length equals 14 residues. V lost 3 bases and J 2 bases, leaving 10 bases between the germline ends. In nucleotides, the CDR3 is TGTGCCAGCAGCTTGGGGCAAATGAACTATGGCTACACCTTC. It is translated as CASSLGQMNYGYTF. Variable domain in full (rest from reference TRBV7-9 and TRBJ1-2): DTGVSQNPRHKITKRGQNVTFRCDPISEHNRLYWYRQTLGQGPEFLTYFQNEAQLEKSRLLSDRFSAERPKGSFSTLEIQRTEQGDSAMYLCASSLGQMNYGYTFGSGTRLTVV.

J is TRBJ2-7 and V is TRBV4-2, with 8 nucleotides matching TRBD2. From germline, CDR1 is LGHNA and CDR2 YNFKEQ. V lost 0 bases to trimming and J lost 0 bases; unmatched junction nucleotides: 4. The CDR3 is 16 residues long. CDR3 sequence reads: CASSQDGTRDSYEQYF. The CDR3 DNA is TGTGCCAGCAGCCAAGATGGGACTAGGGACTCCTACGAGCAGTACTTC.

The chain recombines TRBV5-4 with TRBJ2-2, with a tentative D call TRBD2 (5 bases). V lost 1 base and J lost 5, with 6 bases in between. This CDR3 region has 13 residues. Germline values: CDR1 SGHNT, CDR2 YYREEE (reference sequence). CDR3: CASSLRETGELFF. CDR3 DNA: TGTGCCAGCAGCTTGCGGGAAACCGGGGAGCTGTTTTTT.

The chain combines TRBV2 with TRBJ1-1; D possibly corresponds to TRBD1 (5 bases). The CDR3 is made up of 15 amino acids. The V and J ends lost 8 bases and 0 bases respectively, with 16 bases between them. The germline CDR1 and CDR2 sequences are SNHLY and FYNNEI. As DNA, the CDR3 is TGTGCCAGCGGCTCAGGGTTCTCTATGAACACTGAAGCTTTCTTT. Encoded protein: CASGSGFSMNTEAFF.

The chain has TRBV6-5 and TRBJ1-4; D unresolved. Germline V CDR1 and CDR2: MNHEY, SVGAGI. V lost 4 bases and J lost 3, with 9 bases in between. There are 14 residues in the CDR3. The CDR3 nucleotides read TGTGCCAGCAGTTTGGTATCTTCTAATGAAAAACTGTTTTTT. Protein product: CASSLVSSNEKLFF.

Notes on this clone: The junction departs from germline at one end; a sequencing error may be responsible. The chain couples TRBV19 to TRBJ2-2; TRBD1 matches 7 bases. The CDR3 totals 14 residues. Germline V gives CDR1 LNHDA, CDR2 SQIVND (reference sequence). The CDR3 DNA reads TGTGCCAGTAGTTTAGACAGGGTTCCCGGGGAGCTGTTTTTT. It is translated as CASSLDRVPGELFF.

J is TRBJ1-1 and V is TRBV7-9; D is unclear. The CDR3 length is 14 residues. V was pared by 1 base and J by 1 base, with 7 bases between. The germline CDR1 and CDR2 sequences are SEHNR and FQNEAQ (reference sequence). CDR3 loop: CASSLGVKNTEAFF. The CDR3 DNA follows: TGTGCCAGCAGCTTAGGGGTCAAGAACACTGAAGCTTTCTTT.

The chain joins TRBV7-6 to TRBJ2-3; 10 bases fit TRBD2. Germline V CDR1 and CDR2: SGHVS, FNYEAQ. After removal of 5 bases from V and 5 bases from J, the junction contained 7 bases not matched to a gene. This CDR3 has 15 amino acids. The CDR3 protein is CASSTSGGAKDTQYF. CDR3 in DNA: TGTGCCAGCAGCACCAGCGGGGGGGCAAAAGATACGCAGTATTTT.

This clone was seen a few times. This chain connects TRBV29-1 to TRBJ1-3, with TRBD1 matching over 7 bases. V was pared by 4 bases and J by 0 bases, with 0 bases of the junction left unmatched. Germline V lookup: CDR1 SQVTM, CDR2 ANQGSEA. The CDR3 runs to 13 residues. The CDR3: CSVGDSSGNTIYF. In DNA form, the CDR3 reads TGCAGCGTTGGGGACAGCTCTGGAAACACCATATATTTT.

The chain couples TRBV6-5 to TRBJ1-1; D gene unclear. Deletions cut 7 bases from V and 1 base from J, with 16 bases between. The CDR3 has 15 residues. Per germline, CDR1 MNHEY and CDR2 SVGAGI. In DNA form, the CDR3 reads TGTGCCAGCACCCCAACTGCCAGCCCGAACACTGAAGCTTTCTTT. Encoded protein: CASTPTASPNTEAFF.

The J gene is TRBJ1-3, the V gene TRBV6-5, with a tentative D call TRBD1 (5 bases). V gave up 6 bases and J gave up 0 bases, with 12 bases separating them. The germline V gene encodes CDR1 MNHEY and CDR2 SVGAGI. The CDR3 contains 15 residues. CDR3 bases: TGTGCCAGCAGCGGGACGGGAAACTCTGGAAACACCATATATTTT. Translated: CASSGTGNSGNTIYF.

The chain uses TRBV4-3 and TRBJ1-2; 9 bases agree with TRBD1. The CDR3 extends over 15 amino acids. V shed 0 bases and J 8 bases; nucleotides not matched to a gene: 7. Germline V lookup: CDR1 LGHNA, CDR2 YSLEER. CDR3 nucleotides: TGCGCCAGCAGCCAAGATTCGGGACAGGGTGAAGGCTACACCTTC. Amino acid sequence: CASSQDSGQGEGYTF.

V usage is TRBV27 and J usage is TRBJ1-2, with D hard to call. The ends were cut back, 6 bases at V and 7 bases at J, with 15 bases in the middle. CDR1 and CDR2 (germline): MNHEY, SMNVEV (reference sequence). The CDR3 is 13 amino acids. CDR3 residues: CASRRGGEGGYTF. The CDR3 coding sequence is TGTGCCAGCAGACGCGGTGGGGAGGGTGGCTACACCTTC.

CDR3 sequence: CASSSLKRGFGESNQPQHF. CDR3 DNA: TGTGCCAGCAGTTCCCTCAAACGAGGGTTCGGGGAGAGCAATCAGCCCCAGCATTTT. This chain connects TRBV6-2 or TRBV6-3 to TRBJ1-5; D uncertain. This CDR3 region has 19 residues. Germline V lookup: CDR1 MNHEY, CDR2 SVGEGT. Trimming shortened V by 4 bases and J by 1 base, and 23 bases separated the two germline ends.

The chain joins TRBV28 to TRBJ1-2; D is ambiguous. CDR1 MDHEN and CDR2 SYDVKM come from the germline V gene. V was trimmed by 5 bases and J by 2 bases, leaving 6 bases between them. The CDR3 consists of 12 residues. The CDR3 coding sequence is TGTGCCAGCAGTGTGATAAACTATGGCTACACCTTC. Amino acids: CASSVINYGYTF.

V usage is TRBV5-5 and J usage is TRBJ1-3, with TRBD1 as a possible D gene (6 bases). The CDR3 spans 15 residues. The germline V and J ends were trimmed by 0 bases and 2 bases, with 9 bases remaining between them. CDR1 and CDR2 from the germline V gene are SGHKS and YYEKEE (reference sequence). The CDR3 is CASSLEGGTGNTIYF. The CDR3 bases are TGTGCCAGCAGCTTGGAAGGGGGAACTGGAAACACCATATATTTT.

The table lists this clone with a few counts. The chain recombines TRBV5-1 with TRBJ2-7; D unclear. The CDR3 sequence is 13 residues long. Per the germline V gene, CDR1 is SGHRS and CDR2 is YFSETQ. Trimming removed 8 bases from V and 4 bases from J, with 16 bases in between. CDR3 in amino acids: CASQTGMGYEQYF. CDR3 nucleotide sequence: TGCGCCAGTCAAACGGGCATGGGTTACGAGCAGTACTTC. The variable domain in full, completed from reference TRBV5-1 and TRBJ2-7, reads KAGVTQTPRYLIKTRGQQVTLSCSPISGHRSVSWYQQTPGQGLQFLFEYFSETQRNKGNFPGRFSGRQFSNSRSEMNVSTLELGDSALYLCASQTGMGYEQYFGPGTRLTVT.